Shown below are 8 T cell receptor beta chains from a single sample sequenced in a study of T cell repertoires in cytomegalovirus infection. TCRdb redid the calling of the reads with MiXCR, one entry per CDR3 protein. Of 170,000 or so distinct CDR3 sequences listed, under 15% are singletons. The specimen sequenced was PBMCs. These receptors all come from a human donor in good health (CMV status not recorded). Some clones in this sample may be carry-over from other donors' samples.

The table lists this clonotype with many counts. This chain joins TRBV19 and TRBJ2-7; 10 bases agree with TRBD2. This CDR3 has 13 amino acids. Germline V lookup: CDR1 LNHDA, CDR2 SQIVND (reference sequence). Trimming took 10 bases from V and 6 from J; bases not matched to a gene: 9. CDR3 nucleotides: TGTGCCATCAAGCGGGAGGGCCAATGCGAGCAGTACTTC. It translates to CAIKREGQCEQYF.

Many counts were recorded for this clonotype. The V and J genes are TRBV7-2 and TRBJ1-1; TRBD1 matches at 7 bases. Germline V lookup: CDR1 SGHTA, CDR2 FQGNSA. V shed 0 bases and J 5 bases; nucleotides not matched to a gene: 9. The CDR3 runs 16 residues. CDR3 nucleotides: TGTGCCAGCAGCTTAGCCAGACAGGGCAAGGTGACTGAAGCTTTCTTT. Amino acids: CASSLARQGKVTEAFF.

The chain recombines TRBV10-3 with TRBJ2-2; D remains unclear. Germline V gene data show CDR1 as ENHRY and CDR2 as SYGVKD. The CDR3 contains 15 residues. V shed 2 bases and J shed 1 base, with 8 bases lying between them. The CDR3 region is CAISESRQNTGELFF. CDR3 nucleotide sequence: TGTGCCATCAGTGAGAGCCGACAGAACACCGGGGAGCTGTTTTTT.

V and J are TRBV5-4 and TRBJ2-5, with D tentatively TRBD2 (6 bases). The CDR3 loop spans 14 amino acids. Trimming stripped 3 bases from V and 4 bases from J, with 13 bases between. Germline V gene lookup returns CDR1 SGHNT and CDR2 YYREEE (reference sequence). In nucleotides, the CDR3 is TGTGCCAGCAGCTGGAGGGGAATGGGAGAGACCCAGTACTTC. Protein product: CASSWRGMGETQYF.

This chain links TRBV19 with TRBJ2-1, with D possibly being TRBD1 or TRBD2 (5 bases each). The germline V gene has CDR1 LNHDA and CDR2 SQIVND (reference sequence). V was shortened by 6 bases and J by 0 bases, with 15 bases between the two germline ends. The CDR3 sequence is 16 residues long. CDR3 sequence (DNA): TGTGCCAGTAGCGCCCTGTGGGGGAGCTCCTACAATGAGCAGTTCTTC. Protein product: CASSALWGSSYNEQFF.

CDR3 sequence reads: CASSMFGRTNTGELFF. CDR3 bases: TGTGCCAGTAGTATGTTCGGCCGAACGAACACCGGGGAGCTGTTTTTT. This chain uses TRBV19 with TRBJ2-2; D remains unclear. Deletions cut 3 bases from V and 0 bases from J, with 11 bases between. The germline V gene has CDR1 LNHDA and CDR2 SQIVND (reference sequence). The CDR3 has 16 residues.

This clonotype was found a few times. This chain connects TRBV18 to TRBJ2-7; TRBD1 matches 10 bases. The V gene end was trimmed by 6 bases and the J gene end by 5 bases; junction bases not matched to a gene: 7. This CDR3 is built from 14 residues. The germline CDR1 and CDR2 sequences are KGHSH and LQKENI. CDR3 residues: CASSRDRGGDEQYF. CDR3 DNA sequence: TGTGCCAGCTCCCGGGACAGGGGAGGAGACGAGCAGTACTTC.

This clonotype has a count of ten or more. This chain links TRBV7-2 with TRBJ2-7; D is unclear. The V end was cut by 3 bases, the J end by 1 base, with 10 bases between. Looked up from germline, CDR1 is SGHTA and CDR2 is FQGNSA. The CDR3 runs to 14 residues. CDR3 sequence: CASSFMGRSYEQYF. CDR3 bases: TGTGCCAGCAGCTTCATGGGCAGGTCCTACGAGCAGTACTTC.